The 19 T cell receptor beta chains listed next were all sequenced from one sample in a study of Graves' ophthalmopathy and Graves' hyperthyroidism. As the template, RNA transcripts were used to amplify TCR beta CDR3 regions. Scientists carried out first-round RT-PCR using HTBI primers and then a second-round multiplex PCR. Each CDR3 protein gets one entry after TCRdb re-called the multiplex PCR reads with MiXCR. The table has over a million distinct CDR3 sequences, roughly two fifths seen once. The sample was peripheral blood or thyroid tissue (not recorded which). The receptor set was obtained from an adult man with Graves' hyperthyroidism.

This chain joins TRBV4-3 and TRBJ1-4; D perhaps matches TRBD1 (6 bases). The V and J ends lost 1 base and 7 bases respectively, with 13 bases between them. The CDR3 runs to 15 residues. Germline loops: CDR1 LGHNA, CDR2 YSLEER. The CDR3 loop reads CASSQGRGWREKLFF. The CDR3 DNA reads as TGCGCCAGCAGCCAAGGAAGGGGGTGGCGTGAAAAACTGTTTTTT.

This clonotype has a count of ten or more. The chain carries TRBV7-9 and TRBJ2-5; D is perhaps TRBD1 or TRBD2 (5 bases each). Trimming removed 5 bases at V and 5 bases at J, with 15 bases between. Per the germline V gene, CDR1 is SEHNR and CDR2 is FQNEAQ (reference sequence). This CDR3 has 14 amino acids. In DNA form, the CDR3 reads TGTGCCAGCAGCGAGGGGCAGGGCTGGGAGACCCAGTACTTC. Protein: CASSEGQGWETQYF.

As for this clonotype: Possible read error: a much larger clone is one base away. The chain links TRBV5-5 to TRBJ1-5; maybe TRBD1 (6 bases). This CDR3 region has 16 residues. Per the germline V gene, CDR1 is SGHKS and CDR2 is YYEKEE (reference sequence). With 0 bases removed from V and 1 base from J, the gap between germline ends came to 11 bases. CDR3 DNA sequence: TGTGCCAGCAGCTTGGGTAGGGACACAAGCAATCAGCCCCAGCATTTT. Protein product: CASSLGRDTSNQPQHF.

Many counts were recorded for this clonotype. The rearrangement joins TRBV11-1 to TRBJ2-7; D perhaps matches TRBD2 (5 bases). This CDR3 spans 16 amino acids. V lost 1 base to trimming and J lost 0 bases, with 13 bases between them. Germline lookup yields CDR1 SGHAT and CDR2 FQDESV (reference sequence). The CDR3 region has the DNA TGTGCCAGCAGCTTAGACCGGACTTCTAGCTCCTACGAGCAGTACTTC. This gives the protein CASSLDRTSSSYEQYF.

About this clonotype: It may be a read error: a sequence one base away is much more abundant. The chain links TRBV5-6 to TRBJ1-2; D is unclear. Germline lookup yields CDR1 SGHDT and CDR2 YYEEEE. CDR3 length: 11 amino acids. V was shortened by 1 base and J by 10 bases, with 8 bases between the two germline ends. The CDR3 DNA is TGTGCCAGCAGCTTGATAACTACCTACACCTTC. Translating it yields CASSLITTYTF.

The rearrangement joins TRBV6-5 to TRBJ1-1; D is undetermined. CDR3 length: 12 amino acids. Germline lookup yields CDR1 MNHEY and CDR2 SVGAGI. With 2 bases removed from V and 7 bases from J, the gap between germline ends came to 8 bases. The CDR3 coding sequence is TGTGCCAGCAGTTACCAGGACGGTGAAGCTTTCTTT. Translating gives CASSYQDGEAFF.

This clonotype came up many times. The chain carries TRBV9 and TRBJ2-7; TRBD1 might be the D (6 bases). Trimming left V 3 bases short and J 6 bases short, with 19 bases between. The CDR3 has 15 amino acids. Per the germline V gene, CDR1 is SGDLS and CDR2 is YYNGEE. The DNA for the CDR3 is TGTGCCAGCAGCGCACTGGGACACCCGCCCTCCGAGCAGTACTTC. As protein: CASSALGHPPSEQYF.

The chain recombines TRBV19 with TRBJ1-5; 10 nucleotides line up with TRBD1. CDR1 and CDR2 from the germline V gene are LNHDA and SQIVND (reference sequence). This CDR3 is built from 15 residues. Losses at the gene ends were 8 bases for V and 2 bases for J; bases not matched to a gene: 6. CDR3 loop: CASATGTGGNQPQHF. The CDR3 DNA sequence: TGTGCCAGTGCCACCGGGACAGGGGGCAATCAGCCCCAGCATTTT.

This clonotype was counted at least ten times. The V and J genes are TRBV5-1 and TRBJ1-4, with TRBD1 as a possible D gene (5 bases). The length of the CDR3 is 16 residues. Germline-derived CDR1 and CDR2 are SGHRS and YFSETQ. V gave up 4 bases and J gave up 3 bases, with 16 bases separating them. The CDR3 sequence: CASSAAPGGANEKLFF. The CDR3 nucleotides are TGCGCCAGCAGCGCGGCCCCGGGGGGAGCTAATGAAAAACTGTTTTTT.

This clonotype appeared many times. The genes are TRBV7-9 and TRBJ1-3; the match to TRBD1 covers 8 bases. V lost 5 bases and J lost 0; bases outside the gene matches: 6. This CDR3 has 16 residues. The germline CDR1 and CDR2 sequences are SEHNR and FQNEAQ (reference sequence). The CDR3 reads CASSPDRVVSGNTIYF. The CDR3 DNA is TGTGCCAGCAGCCCGGACAGGGTGGTCTCTGGAAACACCATATATTTT.

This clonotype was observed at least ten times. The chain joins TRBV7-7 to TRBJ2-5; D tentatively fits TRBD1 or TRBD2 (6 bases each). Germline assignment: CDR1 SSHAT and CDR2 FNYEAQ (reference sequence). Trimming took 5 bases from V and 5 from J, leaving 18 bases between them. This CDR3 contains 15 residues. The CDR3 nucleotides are TGTGCCAGCAGCCCAGGGGTGGGGGGTCGCGAGACCCAGTACTTC. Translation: CASSPGVGGRETQYF.

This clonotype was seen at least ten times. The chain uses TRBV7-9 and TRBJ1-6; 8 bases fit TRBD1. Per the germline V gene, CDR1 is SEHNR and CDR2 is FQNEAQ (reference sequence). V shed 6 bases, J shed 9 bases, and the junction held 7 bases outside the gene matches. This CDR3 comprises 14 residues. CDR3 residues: CASRTGTGFSPLHF. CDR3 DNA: TGTGCCAGCAGAACCGGGACAGGCTTTTCACCCCTCCACTTT.

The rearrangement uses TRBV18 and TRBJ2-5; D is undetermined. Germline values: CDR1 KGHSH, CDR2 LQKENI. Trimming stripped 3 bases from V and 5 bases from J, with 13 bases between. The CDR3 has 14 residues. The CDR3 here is CASSPNPSSETQYF. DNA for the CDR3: TGTGCCAGCTCACCGAATCCGAGCAGCGAGACCCAGTACTTC.

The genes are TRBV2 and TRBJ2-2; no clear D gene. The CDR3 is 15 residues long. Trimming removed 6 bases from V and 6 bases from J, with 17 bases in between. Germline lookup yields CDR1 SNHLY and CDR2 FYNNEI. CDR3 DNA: TGTGCCAGCAGCGTCGTCCCTGGGGATGCCGGGGAGCTGTTTTTT. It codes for CASSVVPGDAGELFF.

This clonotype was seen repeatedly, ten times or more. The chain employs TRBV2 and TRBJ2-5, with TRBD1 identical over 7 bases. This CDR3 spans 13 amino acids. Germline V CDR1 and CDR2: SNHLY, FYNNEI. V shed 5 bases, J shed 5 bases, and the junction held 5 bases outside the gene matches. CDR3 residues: CASSRGGAETQYF. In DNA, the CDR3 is TGTGCCAGCAGTCGAGGGGGCGCGGAGACCCAGTACTTC.

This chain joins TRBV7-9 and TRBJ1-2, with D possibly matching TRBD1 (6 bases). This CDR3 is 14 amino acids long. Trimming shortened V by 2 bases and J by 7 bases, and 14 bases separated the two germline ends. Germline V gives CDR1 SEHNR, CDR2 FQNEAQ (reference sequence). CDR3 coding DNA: TGTGCCAGCAGCTTACAGGGGACGGACGGTGGCTACACCTTC. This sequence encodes CASSLQGTDGGYTF.

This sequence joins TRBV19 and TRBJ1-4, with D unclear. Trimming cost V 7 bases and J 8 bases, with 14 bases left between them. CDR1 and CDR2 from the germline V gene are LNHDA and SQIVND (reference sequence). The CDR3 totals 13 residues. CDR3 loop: CASIEGLGEKLFF. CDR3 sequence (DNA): TGTGCCAGTATTGAAGGGCTAGGAGAAAAACTGTTTTTT.

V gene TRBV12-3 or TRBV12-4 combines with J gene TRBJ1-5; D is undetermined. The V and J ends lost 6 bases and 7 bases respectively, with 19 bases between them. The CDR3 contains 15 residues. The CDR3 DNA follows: TGTGCCAGCAGCCCAAAAGGACGAATGGGGCAGCCCCAGCATTTT. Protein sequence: CASSPKGRMGQPQHF.

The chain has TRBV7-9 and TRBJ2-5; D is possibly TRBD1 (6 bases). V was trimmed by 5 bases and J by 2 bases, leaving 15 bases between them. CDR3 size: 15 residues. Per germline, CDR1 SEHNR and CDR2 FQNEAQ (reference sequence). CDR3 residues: CASSTGHTAQETQYF. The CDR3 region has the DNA TGTGCCAGCAGCACGGGACATACGGCGCAAGAGACCCAGTACTTC.